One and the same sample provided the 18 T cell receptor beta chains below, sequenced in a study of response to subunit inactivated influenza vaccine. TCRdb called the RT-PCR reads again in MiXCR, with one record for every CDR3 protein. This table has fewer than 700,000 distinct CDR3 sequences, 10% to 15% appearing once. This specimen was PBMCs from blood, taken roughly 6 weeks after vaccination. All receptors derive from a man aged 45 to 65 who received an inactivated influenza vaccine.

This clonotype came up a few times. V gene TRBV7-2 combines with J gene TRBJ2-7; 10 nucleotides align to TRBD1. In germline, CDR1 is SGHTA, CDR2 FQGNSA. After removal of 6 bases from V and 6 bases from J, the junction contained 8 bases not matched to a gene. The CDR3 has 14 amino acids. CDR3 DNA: TGTGCCAGCAGTTTCGACAGGGGGCAAAGCGAGCAGTACTTC. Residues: CASSFDRGQSEQYF.

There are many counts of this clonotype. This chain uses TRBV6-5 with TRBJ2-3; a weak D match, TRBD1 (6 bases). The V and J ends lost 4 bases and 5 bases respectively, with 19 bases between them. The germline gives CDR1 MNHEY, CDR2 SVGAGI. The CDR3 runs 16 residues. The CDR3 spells CASSSAQTPRGDTQYF. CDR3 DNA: TGTGCCAGCAGTTCAGCCCAGACGCCCAGGGGAGATACGCAGTATTTT.

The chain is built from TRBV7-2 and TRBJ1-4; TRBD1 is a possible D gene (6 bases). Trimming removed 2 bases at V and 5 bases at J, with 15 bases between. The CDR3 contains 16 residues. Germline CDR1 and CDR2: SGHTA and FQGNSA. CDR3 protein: CASSLSTGLQNEKLFF. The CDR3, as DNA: TGTGCCAGCAGCTTATCAACAGGGCTCCAGAATGAAAAACTGTTTTTT. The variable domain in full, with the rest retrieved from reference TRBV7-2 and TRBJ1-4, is GAGVSQSPSNKVTEKGKDVELRCDPISGHTALYWYRQSLGQGLEFLIYFQGNSAPDKSGLPSDRFSAERTGGSVSTLTIQRTQQEDSAVYLCASSLSTGLQNEKLFFGSGTQLSVL.

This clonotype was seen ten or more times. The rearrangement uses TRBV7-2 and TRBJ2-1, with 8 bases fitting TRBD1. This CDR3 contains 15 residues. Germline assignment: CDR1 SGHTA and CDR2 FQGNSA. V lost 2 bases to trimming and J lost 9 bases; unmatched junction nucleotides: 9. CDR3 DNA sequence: TGTGCCAGCAGCTTAACAGCAGGGGGCTCTCTTGAGCAGTTCTTC. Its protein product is CASSLTAGGSLEQFF.

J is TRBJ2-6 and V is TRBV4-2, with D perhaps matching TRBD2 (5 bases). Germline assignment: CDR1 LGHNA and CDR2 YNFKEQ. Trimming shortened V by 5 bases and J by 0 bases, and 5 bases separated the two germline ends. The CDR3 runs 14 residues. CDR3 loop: CASSAGSGANVLTF. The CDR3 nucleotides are TGTGCCAGCAGCGCGGGCTCTGGGGCCAACGTCCTGACTTTC.

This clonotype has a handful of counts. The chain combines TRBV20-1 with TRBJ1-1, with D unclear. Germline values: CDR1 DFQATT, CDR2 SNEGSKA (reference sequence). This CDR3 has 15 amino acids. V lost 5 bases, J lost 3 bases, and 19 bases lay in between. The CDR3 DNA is TGCAGTGCTGAAACTGCTACGTCGGTGGACACTGAAGCTTTCTTT. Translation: CSAETATSVDTEAFF.

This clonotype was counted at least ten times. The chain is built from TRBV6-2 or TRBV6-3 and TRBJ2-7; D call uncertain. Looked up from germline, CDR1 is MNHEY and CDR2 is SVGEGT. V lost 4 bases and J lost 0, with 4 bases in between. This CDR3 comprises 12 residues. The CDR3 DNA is TGTGCCAGCAGTTTCCGCTCCTACGAGCAGTACTTC. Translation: CASSFRSYEQYF.

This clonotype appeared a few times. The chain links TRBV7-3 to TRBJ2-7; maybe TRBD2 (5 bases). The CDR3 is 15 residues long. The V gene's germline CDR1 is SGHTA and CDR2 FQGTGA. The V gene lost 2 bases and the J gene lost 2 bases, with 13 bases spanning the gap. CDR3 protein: CASSLGPAETYEQYF. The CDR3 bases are TGTGCCAGCAGCTTAGGTCCAGCGGAGACCTACGAGCAGTACTTC.

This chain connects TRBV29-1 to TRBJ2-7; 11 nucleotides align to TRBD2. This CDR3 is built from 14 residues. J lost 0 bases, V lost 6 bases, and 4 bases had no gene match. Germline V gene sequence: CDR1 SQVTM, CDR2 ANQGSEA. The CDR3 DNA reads TGCAGCGTAAGGACTAGCGGGCTCTCCTACGAGCAGTACTTC. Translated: CSVRTSGLSYEQYF.

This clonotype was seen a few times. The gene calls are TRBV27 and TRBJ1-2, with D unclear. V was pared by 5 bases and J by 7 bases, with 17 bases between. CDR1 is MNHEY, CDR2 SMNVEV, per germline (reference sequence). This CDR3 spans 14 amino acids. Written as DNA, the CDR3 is TGTGCCAGCAGTCTCACCCCAGGTTCGGGTGGCTACACCTTC. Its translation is CASSLTPGSGGYTF.

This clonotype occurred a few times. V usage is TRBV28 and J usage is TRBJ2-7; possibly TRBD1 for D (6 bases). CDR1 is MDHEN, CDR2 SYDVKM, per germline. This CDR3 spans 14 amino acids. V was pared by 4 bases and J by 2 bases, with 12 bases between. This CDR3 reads CASSSGAWPYEQYF. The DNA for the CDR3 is TGTGCCAGCAGTTCAGGGGCCTGGCCCTACGAGCAGTACTTC.

The CDR3 sequence: CASRTSGRIHEQFF. CDR3 sequence (DNA): TGTGCCAGCAGGACTAGCGGGAGGATCCATGAGCAGTTCTTC. This chain links TRBV12-3 or TRBV12-4 with TRBJ2-1; 13 nucleotides match TRBD2. CDR3 length: 14 residues. Trimming removed 6 bases from V and 8 bases from J; junction bases left unmatched: 4.

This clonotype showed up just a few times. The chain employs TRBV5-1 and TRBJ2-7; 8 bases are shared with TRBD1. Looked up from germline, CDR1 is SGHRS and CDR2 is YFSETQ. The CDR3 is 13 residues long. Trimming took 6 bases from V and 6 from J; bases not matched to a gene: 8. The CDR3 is CASNLGTGREQYF. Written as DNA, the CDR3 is TGCGCCAGCAACCTCGGGACAGGTCGCGAGCAGTACTTC. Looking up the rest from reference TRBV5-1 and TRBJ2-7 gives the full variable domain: KAGVTQTPRYLIKTRGQQVTLSCSPISGHRSVSWYQQTPGQGLQFLFEYFSETQRNKGNFPGRFSGRQFSNSRSEMNVSTLELGDSALYLCASNLGTGREQYFGPGTRLTVT.

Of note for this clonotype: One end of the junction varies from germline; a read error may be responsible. DNA of the CDR3: TGCGTCAGCAGCCCGGGACAGGGGAACGGGGAGCTGTTTTTT. Its protein product is CVSSPGQGNGELFF. The chain has TRBV5-1 and TRBJ2-2, with 10 positions matching TRBD1. CDR3 length equals 14 residues. Germline loops: CDR1 SGHRS, CDR2 YFSETQ.

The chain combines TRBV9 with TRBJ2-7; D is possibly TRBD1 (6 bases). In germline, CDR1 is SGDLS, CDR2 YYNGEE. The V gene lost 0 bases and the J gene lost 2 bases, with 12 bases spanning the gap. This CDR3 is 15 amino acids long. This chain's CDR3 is CASSVDWGPPYEQYF. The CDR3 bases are TGTGCCAGCAGCGTAGACTGGGGGCCCCCCTACGAGCAGTACTTC.

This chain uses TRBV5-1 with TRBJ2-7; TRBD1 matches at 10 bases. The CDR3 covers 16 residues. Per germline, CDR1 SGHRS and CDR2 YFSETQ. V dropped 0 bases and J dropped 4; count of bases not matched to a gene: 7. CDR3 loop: CASSLDLGTGVYEQYF. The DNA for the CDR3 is TGCGCCAGCAGCTTGGACCTCGGGACAGGGGTGTACGAGCAGTACTTC.

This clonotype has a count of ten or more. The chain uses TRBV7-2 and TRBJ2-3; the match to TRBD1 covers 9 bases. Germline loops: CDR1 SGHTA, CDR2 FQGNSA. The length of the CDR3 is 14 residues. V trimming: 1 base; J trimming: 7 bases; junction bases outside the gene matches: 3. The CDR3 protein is CASSLGDRVYTQYF. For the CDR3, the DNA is TGTGCCAGCAGCTTAGGGGACAGGGTCTATACGCAGTATTTT.

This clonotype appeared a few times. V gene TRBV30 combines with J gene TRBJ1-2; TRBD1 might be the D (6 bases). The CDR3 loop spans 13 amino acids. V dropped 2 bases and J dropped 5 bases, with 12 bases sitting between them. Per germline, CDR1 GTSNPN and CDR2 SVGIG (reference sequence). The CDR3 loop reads CAWSTGAGYGYTF. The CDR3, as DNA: TGTGCCTGGAGTACGGGGGCTGGGTATGGCTACACCTTC.